The 31 T cell receptor beta chains listed next were all sequenced from one sample in a study. Using its own MiXCR run on the 5' RACE reads, TCRdb lists one record per CDR3 protein. The sample holds over 9,000 distinct CDR3 sequences, roughly 60% seen once. Sequenced: tumor-infiltrating memory CD4+ T cells sorted from the breast tumor. Indicated subset: memory CD4+ T cells, CD4+CD45RO+CD25-. Source of these receptors: a female donor with breast cancer.

This sequence joins TRBV10-3 and TRBJ2-6; D unclear. Germline loops: CDR1 ENHRY, CDR2 SYGVKD. V lost 0 bases and J lost 2, with 2 bases in between. The CDR3 totals 14 residues. CDR3: CAISESAGANVLTF. The CDR3 nucleotides are TGTGCCATCAGTGAGTCGGCTGGGGCCAACGTCCTGACTTTC.

V and J are TRBV7-9 and TRBJ1-4, with D possibly TRBD1 on 6 matching bases. Trimming cost V 4 bases and J 6 bases, with 12 bases left between them. The CDR3 sequence is 14 residues long. The germline CDR1 and CDR2 sequences are SEHNR and FQNEAQ (reference sequence). The DNA for the CDR3 is TGTGCCAGCAGCTCAGGACAGAAGGATGAAAAACTGTTTTTT. This translates into CASSSGQKDEKLFF.

V is TRBV20-1 and J is TRBJ2-7, with TRBD2 as a possible D gene (6 bases). V was pared by 6 bases and J by 2 bases, with 14 bases between. Germline values: CDR1 DFQATT, CDR2 SNEGSKA (reference sequence). The CDR3 runs to 13 residues. The CDR3 spells CSAYGTPTYEQYF. CDR3 DNA sequence: TGCAGTGCCTACGGGACTCCTACCTACGAGCAGTACTTC.

The rearrangement joins TRBV5-1 to TRBJ2-5, with D possibly being TRBD1 or TRBD2 (5 bases each). V gave up 6 bases and J gave up 5 bases, with 14 bases separating them. Germline-derived CDR1 and CDR2 are SGHRS and YFSETQ. There are 13 residues in the CDR3. DNA of the CDR3: TGCGCCAGCAATACGGGGCTTTCGGAGACCCAGTACTTC. It specifies CASNTGLSETQYF.

This clonotype was observed a handful of times. The CDR3 DNA reads as TGTGCCAGCAGCCGTCTAGCGGGGTACAATGAGCAGTTCTTC. It is translated as CASSRLAGYNEQFF. The J gene is TRBJ2-1, the V gene TRBV11-2, with 9 bases aligning to TRBD2. V lost 5 bases, J lost 4 bases, and 3 bases stayed unmatched. Germline values: CDR1 SGHAT, CDR2 FQNNGV. The CDR3 runs to 14 residues.

This clonotype was recorded only once. The chain uses TRBV18 and TRBJ2-3; 9 bases match TRBD2. V shed 3 bases and J 4 bases; nucleotides not matched to a gene: 11. The CDR3 is 17 amino acids. From germline, CDR1 is KGHSH and CDR2 LQKENI. The CDR3 sequence is CASSPRGGSGGSDTQYF. CDR3 in DNA: TGTGCCAGCTCACCTCGCGGCGGTAGCGGGGGCTCAGATACGCAGTATTTT.

The CDR3 loop reads CSAPRPVASYEQYF. The CDR3 DNA reads TGCAGTGCTCCCCGACCTGTTGCGTCCTACGAGCAGTACTTC. J is TRBJ2-7 and V is TRBV20-1; unclear D gene. Germline lookup yields CDR1 DFQATT and CDR2 SNEGSKA (reference sequence). With 5 bases removed from V and 1 base from J, the gap between germline ends came to 15 bases. The CDR3 is 14 residues long.

This clonotype was detected only a few times. This chain connects TRBV12-3 or TRBV12-4 to TRBJ1-1, with 7 positions matching TRBD1. The J segment lost 7 bases and the V segment lost 5 bases, leaving 7 bases of the junction unmatched. The CDR3 extends over 13 amino acids. This chain's CDR3 is CASSIIGQDEAFF. CDR3 bases: TGTGCCAGCAGTATTATCGGACAGGATGAAGCTTTCTTT.

To note about this clonotype: A read error may account for a junction end that differs from germline. The chain joins TRBV4-2 to TRBJ2-5, with 8 bases lining up with TRBD2. Per the germline V gene, CDR1 is LGHNA and CDR2 is YNFKEQ. This CDR3 has 14 amino acids. The CDR3 region has the DNA TGCGCCAGCAGCCAACAACTAGCGGAAGAGACCCAGTACTTC. Translation gives CASSQQLAEETQYF.

This sequence joins TRBV20-1 and TRBJ2-1, with 8 bases identical to TRBD2. Germline CDR1 DFQATT, CDR2 SNEGSKA (reference sequence). The CDR3 length is 16 residues. J gave up 0 bases and V 2 bases, and 6 bases lay outside the gene matches. Here the CDR3 DNA reads TGCAGTGCTAGAAGCCCACTAGCGGCCTCCTACAATGAGCAGTTCTTC. Translated, it gives CSARSPLAASYNEQFF.

This clonotype showed up just a few times. This rearrangement joins TRBV20-1 to TRBJ1-1; tentatively, D is TRBD1 (5 bases). CDR3 length equals 14 residues. Trimming left V 3 bases short and J 0 bases short, with 11 bases between. Germline V gives CDR1 DFQATT, CDR2 SNEGSKA (reference sequence). The CDR3 nucleotides are TGCAGTGCTAGGCCAGGGAACATGAACACTGAAGCTTTCTTT. Encoded protein: CSARPGNMNTEAFF.

This chain uses TRBV7-9 with TRBJ2-5; 9 bases are shared with TRBD2. The CDR3 length is 15 residues. Trimming at V came to 5 bases and at J to 0 bases, leaving 4 bases not matched to a gene. CDR1 is SEHNR, CDR2 FQNEAQ, per germline (reference sequence). CDR3 residues: CASSRSGGNQETQYF. As DNA, the CDR3 is TGTGCCAGCAGCCGGAGCGGGGGGAACCAAGAGACCCAGTACTTC.

This clonotype has just a few counts. The rearrangement uses TRBV12-3 or TRBV12-4 and TRBJ2-5; D is perhaps TRBD1 (6 bases). Deletions cut 4 bases from V and 3 bases from J, with 9 bases between. CDR3 size: 13 residues. CDR3 DNA: TGTGCCAGCAGTTGGGACATGGAAGAGACCCAGTACTTC. Protein sequence: CASSWDMEETQYF.

This clonotype has just a few counts. V is TRBV20-1 and J is TRBJ1-1; D unresolved. Germline assignment: CDR1 DFQATT and CDR2 SNEGSKA (reference sequence). CDR3 size: 15 residues. Trimming pared 0 bases from V and 1 base from J, leaving 12 bases between. The CDR3 bases are TGCAGTGCTAGAGACCCCTACGGACGGAACACTGAAGCTTTCTTT. It is translated as CSARDPYGRNTEAFF.

The gene calls are TRBV30 and TRBJ2-5; 13 bases line up with TRBD2. The germline V gene has CDR1 GTSNPN and CDR2 SVGIG (reference sequence). Trimming removed 8 bases from V and 5 bases from J; junction bases left unmatched: 5. This CDR3 is built from 13 residues. This chain's CDR3 is CAPSGLAGETQYF. CDR3 coding DNA: TGTGCCCCCTCGGGACTAGCGGGGGAGACCCAGTACTTC.

V and J are TRBV5-1 and TRBJ2-7; D is uncertain. Germline loops: CDR1 SGHRS, CDR2 YFSETQ. Trimming shortened V by 4 bases and J by 6 bases, and 8 bases separated the two germline ends. CDR3 size: 11 residues. In DNA, the CDR3 is TGCGCCAGCAGCCGGCAGAGCGAGCAGTACTTC. Protein sequence: CASSRQSEQYF.

V and J are TRBV5-1 and TRBJ1-1; TRBD1 agrees at 9 bases. J was trimmed by 6 bases and V by 2 bases; bases with no gene match: 8. CDR3 length equals 15 residues. Germline lookup yields CDR1 SGHRS and CDR2 YFSETQ. The CDR3 sequence: CASSLRSTGGSEAFF. In DNA, the CDR3 is TGCGCCAGCAGCTTAAGATCGACAGGGGGATCTGAAGCTTTCTTT.

J is TRBJ1-2 and V is TRBV29-1, with TRBD1 identical over 11 bases. V lost 4 bases and J lost 4; bases outside the gene matches: 11. The germline gives CDR1 SQVTM, CDR2 ANQGSEA. CDR3 length equals 16 residues. The CDR3 reads CSVVTGQGALSYGYTF. Here the CDR3 DNA reads TGCAGCGTTGTGACCGGACAGGGGGCTTTGAGCTATGGCTACACCTTC.

The V gene is TRBV6-1, the J gene TRBJ2-1; D perhaps matches TRBD1 (5 bases). This CDR3 has 15 amino acids. CDR1 MNHNS and CDR2 SASEGT come from the germline V gene. With 7 bases removed from V and 2 bases from J, the gap between germline ends came to 15 bases. CDR3 sequence: CASTSIGDAYNEQFF. In DNA, the CDR3 is TGTGCCAGCACTAGTATAGGGGATGCCTACAATGAGCAGTTCTTC.

The rearrangement uses TRBV7-8 and TRBJ2-3, with D unclear. The CDR3 runs 16 residues. V was shortened by 1 base and J by 5 bases, with 16 bases between the two germline ends. Germline CDR1 is SGHVS and CDR2 is FQNEAQ. The CDR3 region is CASSLGVDPRVDTQYF. CDR3 nucleotides: TGTGCCAGCAGCTTAGGGGTGGACCCAAGGGTAGATACGCAGTATTTT.

The chain employs TRBV7-9 and TRBJ2-7; no reliable D call. Per the germline V gene, CDR1 is SEHNR and CDR2 is FQNEAQ (reference sequence). The length of the CDR3 is 12 residues. Trimming left V 7 bases short and J 1 base short, with 8 bases between. The CDR3 nucleotides are TGTGCCAGCACCCCCTCGTCCTACGAGCAGTACTTC. Residues: CASTPSSYEQYF. The variable domain in full, completed from reference TRBV7-9 and TRBJ2-7, reads DTGVSQNPRHKITKRGQNVTFRCDPISEHNRLYWYRQTLGQGPEFLTYFQNEAQLEKSRLLSDRFSAERPKGSFSTLEIQRTEQGDSAMYLCASTPSSYEQYFGPGTRLTVT.

CDR3 bases: TGTGCCAGCAGTGTTGTTGGCAGGGGCTACGAGCAGTACTTC. This sequence encodes CASSVVGRGYEQYF. The V and J genes are TRBV2 and TRBJ2-7; D perhaps matches TRBD1 (6 bases). There are 14 residues in the CDR3. Looked up from germline, CDR1 is SNHLY and CDR2 is FYNNEI. Deletions cut 4 bases from V and 3 bases from J, with 13 bases between.

This chain links TRBV7-8 with TRBJ1-1, with TRBD1 matching 8 bases. The CDR3 runs to 13 residues. The junction had 8 bases not matched to a gene; V was cut back by 4 bases and J by 10 bases. CDR1 is SGHVS and CDR2 is FQNEAQ in the germline V gene. The CDR3 loop is CASSSRTGWIAFF. The DNA of the CDR3 is TGTGCCAGCAGCTCCCGGACAGGGTGGATAGCTTTCTTT. Filled out from reference TRBV7-8 and TRBJ1-1, the complete variable domain reads GAGVSQSPRYKVAKRGQDVALRCDPISGHVSLFWYQQALGQGPEFLTYFQNEAQLDKSGLPSDRFFAERPEGSVSTLKIQRTQQEDSAVYLCASSSRTGWIAFFGQGTRLTVV.

A single count supports this clonotype. CDR3 nucleotide sequence: TGTGCCAGCAGCCTGACAGGGCAAACTGAAGCTTTCTTT. Protein: CASSLTGQTEAFF. The chain links TRBV7-2 to TRBJ1-1; 7 bases line up with TRBD1. In germline, CDR1 is SGHTA, CDR2 FQGNSA. The CDR3 runs 13 residues. J was trimmed by 5 bases and V by 5 bases; bases with no gene match: 5.

This chain uses TRBV4-2 with TRBJ1-2; the match to TRBD1 covers 7 bases. Germline CDR1 reads LGHNA; CDR2 reads YNFKEQ. The CDR3 loop spans 16 amino acids. J was trimmed by 4 bases and V by 0 bases; bases with no gene match: 8. The CDR3 DNA sequence: TGTGCCAGCAGCCAAGATGGAGCAGGGGGAGTCTATGGCTACACCTTC. Protein: CASSQDGAGGVYGYTF.

This CDR3 is CASRGTSGGRSYNEQFF. CDR3 sequence (DNA): TGTGCCAGCCGCGGGACTAGCGGGGGGCGCTCCTACAATGAGCAGTTCTTC. V and J are TRBV3-1 and TRBJ2-1; TRBD2 agrees at 15 bases. This CDR3 has 17 amino acids. Germline V gives CDR1 LGHDT, CDR2 YNNKEL (reference sequence). Trimming at V came to 8 bases and at J to 0 bases, leaving 5 bases not matched to a gene.

This clonotype turned up a few times. The V and J genes are TRBV4-1 and TRBJ1-5; tentatively, D is TRBD1 (5 bases). V was clipped by 4 bases and J by 1 base, with 8 bases between them. This CDR3 is built from 14 residues. The V gene's germline CDR1 is MGHRA and CDR2 YSYEKL. The CDR3 loop is CASSPGLSNQPQHF. CDR3 DNA: TGCGCCAGCAGCCCGGGACTGAGCAATCAGCCCCAGCATTTT.

The chain has TRBV4-2 and TRBJ2-6, with D hard to call. The length of the CDR3 is 18 residues. Germline assignment: CDR1 LGHNA and CDR2 YNFKEQ. The V end was cut by 4 bases, the J end by 0 bases, with 16 bases between. The CDR3 coding sequence is TGTGCCAGCAGCCGCGCCGGCCAGGTAGACTCTGGGGCCAACGTCCTGACTTTC. This encodes CASSRAGQVDSGANVLTF.

The rearrangement joins TRBV20-1 to TRBJ1-5; D might be TRBD1 (6 bases). V lost 3 bases and J lost 1, with 10 bases in between. The germline V gene encodes CDR1 DFQATT and CDR2 SNEGSKA (reference sequence). The CDR3 has 14 residues. In DNA, the CDR3 is TGCAGTGCTAGCAAACAGGGCAGCAATCAGCCCCAGCATTTT. Amino acid sequence: CSASKQGSNQPQHF.

This rearrangement joins TRBV29-1 to TRBJ1-2; D call uncertain. V was pared by 7 bases and J by 4 bases, with 10 bases between. This CDR3 has 11 residues. The germline gives CDR1 SQVTM, CDR2 ANQGSEA. CDR3 sequence (DNA): TGCAGCGGGTGGTCAGCCTATGGCTACACCTTC. Amino acids: CSGWSAYGYTF.

This chain joins TRBV9 and TRBJ2-3, with D uncertain. Germline CDR1 reads SGDLS; CDR2 reads YYNGEE. The CDR3 length is 15 residues. Trimming removed 3 bases at V and 7 bases at J, with 18 bases between. The CDR3 is CASSATLAESHTQYF. The CDR3 nucleotides are TGTGCCAGCAGCGCCACCCTGGCCGAAAGTCATACGCAGTATTTT.